This T cell receptor beta chain was recorded in a study of T-cell memory formation after mild COVID-19. General observations from the study: Chiefly within CM and EM were the contracting CD4+ clones; CD8+ ones were within EMRA.

The sample holds a few counts of this clonotype. What it binds is unknown. The authors produced TCR alpha and TCR beta cDNA libraries with sample barcodes and UMIs by 5'RACE using constant-segment primers. Using its own MiXCR run on the 5' RACE reads, TCRdb lists one record per CDR3 protein. Of 550,000 to 650,000 distinct CDR3 sequences in the sample, 17% were seen once. Trimming took 6 bases from V and 4 from J, leaving 12 bases between them. This CDR3 contains 14 residues. The receptor comes from an adult woman who had mild COVID-19 (a few samples of this study predate the infection). Cell type and time point are not known. The V call is TRBV12-3 or TRBV12-4, the J call TRBJ2-2; possibly TRBD1 or TRBD2 for D (5 bases each). Sequencing was carried out using PBMCs or a T cell subset sorted from them (not recorded which). CDR3 sequence: CASRGTLSTGELFF. CDR3 bases: TGTGCCAGCAGGGGGACGCTCTCCACCGGGGAGCTGTTTTTT.